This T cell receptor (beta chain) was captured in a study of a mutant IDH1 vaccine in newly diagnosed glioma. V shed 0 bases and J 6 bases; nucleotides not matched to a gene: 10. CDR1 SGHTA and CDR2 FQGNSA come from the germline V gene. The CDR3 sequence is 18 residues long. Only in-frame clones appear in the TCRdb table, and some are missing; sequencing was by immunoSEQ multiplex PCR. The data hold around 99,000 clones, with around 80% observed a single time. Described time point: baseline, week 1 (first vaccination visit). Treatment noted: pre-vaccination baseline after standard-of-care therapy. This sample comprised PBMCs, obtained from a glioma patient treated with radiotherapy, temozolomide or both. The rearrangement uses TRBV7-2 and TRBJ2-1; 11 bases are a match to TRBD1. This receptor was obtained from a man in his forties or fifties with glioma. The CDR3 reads CASSLATTGTGGFNEQFF. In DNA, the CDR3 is TGTGCCAGCAGCTTAGCGACTACCGGGACAGGGGGGTTCAATGAGCAGTTCTTC.